These 14 T cell receptor beta chains were all obtained from the same sample, sequenced in a study of shared clonotypes between healthy human individuals. TCRdb's copy holds only in-frame clones and misses some; the assay was immunoSEQ multiplex PCR. Of a few hundred thousand clones in the sample, around 86% were seen once. The sample was memory CD8+ T cells sorted from blood. Sample subset: CD45RO+ cells pooled with CCR7-negative TemRA cells. All receptors come from a man younger than 30 in good health.

The chain employs TRBV7-6 and TRBJ1-1, with TRBD1 as a possible D gene (5 bases). Germline V gene data show CDR1 as SGHVS and CDR2 as FNYEAQ. The CDR3 extends over 15 amino acids. The germline V and J ends were trimmed by 5 bases and 1 base, with 14 bases remaining between them. The CDR3 protein is CASSEGTGENTEAFF. DNA of the CDR3: TGTGCCAGCAGCGAAGGGACCGGCGAGAACACTGAAGCTTTCTTT.

The genes are TRBV4-3 and TRBJ2-2, with 8 positions matching TRBD2. V shed 2 bases and J 10 bases; nucleotides not matched to a gene: 18. The germline V gene has CDR1 LGHNA and CDR2 YSLEER. The CDR3 sequence is 18 residues long. The CDR3 loop reads CASSQNPSGSMYFEELFF. CDR3 DNA sequence: TGCGCCAGCAGCCAAAACCCCAGCGGGAGTATGTATTTCGAGGAGCTGTTTTTT.

The chain uses TRBV7-9 and TRBJ2-3; TRBD1 agrees at 8 bases. CDR1 and CDR2 from the germline V gene are SEHNR and FQNEAQ (reference sequence). The CDR3 consists of 15 residues. After removal of 4 bases from V and 1 base from J, the junction contained 4 bases not matched to a gene. The CDR3 protein is CASSYPDRGTDTQYF. The CDR3 bases are TGTGCCAGCAGCTACCCGGACAGGGGCACAGATACGCAGTATTTT.

The count of this clone is one. J is TRBJ2-1 and V is TRBV28; TRBD2 aligns across 8 bases. The CDR3 extends over 15 amino acids. Germline CDR1 reads MDHEN; CDR2 reads SYDVKM. Trimming took 8 bases from V and 9 from J; bases not matched to a gene: 15. CDR3 residues: CASPPWTGGPIEQFF. The CDR3 nucleotides read TGTGCCAGCCCCCCGTGGACGGGGGGGCCAATTGAGCAGTTCTTC.

This chain joins TRBV7-9 and TRBJ2-7; possibly TRBD1 for D (5 bases). Germline values: CDR1 SEHNR, CDR2 FQNEAQ (reference sequence). The CDR3 contains 15 residues. Deletions cut 5 bases from V and 6 bases from J, with 20 bases between. For the CDR3, the DNA is TGTGCCAGCAGCGTTTTAAGACAGACCCGGTCCGAGCAGTACTTC. Its protein product is CASSVLRQTRSEQYF.

The chain combines TRBV19 with TRBJ2-7, with unresolved D. Deletions cut 5 bases from V and 2 bases from J, with 16 bases between. Germline V gene data show CDR1 as LNHDA and CDR2 as SQIVND (reference sequence). This CDR3 has 15 residues. CDR3 protein: CASSALGNKPYEQYF. DNA of the CDR3: TGTGCCAGTAGTGCCCTAGGAAACAAACCCTACGAGCAGTACTTC.

The chain combines TRBV10-3 with TRBJ2-7; D perhaps matches TRBD1 (6 bases). V lost 4 bases and J lost 0, with 7 bases in between. The CDR3 consists of 13 residues. Per the germline V gene, CDR1 is ENHRY and CDR2 is SYGVKD. CDR3 sequence: CAISGRGSYEQYF. The DNA of the CDR3 is TGTGCCATCAGTGGCAGGGGCTCCTACGAGCAGTACTTC.

V usage is TRBV10-3 and J usage is TRBJ2-7; TRBD2 matches at 7 bases. Losses at the gene ends were 10 bases for V and 4 bases for J; bases not matched to a gene: 13. Germline V gene sequence: CDR1 ENHRY, CDR2 SYGVKD. The CDR3 runs 14 residues. This chain's CDR3 is CATRWAGAGYEQYF. CDR3 DNA sequence: TGTGCCACCAGGTGGGCGGGAGCGGGATACGAGCAGTACTTC.

This clone was seen just once. The V gene is TRBV7-2, the J gene TRBJ2-3, with no clear D. The CDR3 has 13 amino acids. CDR1 and CDR2 (germline): SGHTA, FQGNSA. Trimming removed 6 bases from V and 2 bases from J, with 9 bases in between. The CDR3 DNA sequence: TGTGCCAGCAGTTCCTTAAACACAGATACGCAGTATTTT. Its protein product is CASSSLNTDTQYF.

This clone was counted a single time. V and J are TRBV5-4 and TRBJ2-7; D not certain. The CDR3 extends over 12 amino acids. Germline-derived CDR1 and CDR2 are SGHNT and YYREEE (reference sequence). V lost 0 bases and J lost 6, with 7 bases in between. The CDR3 bases are TGTGCCAGCAGCTTGGGATTAGCCGAGCAGTACTTC. Translated: CASSLGLAEQYF.

The genes are TRBV4-3 and TRBJ2-2; tentatively, D is TRBD1 or TRBD2 (6 bases each). The CDR3 covers 16 residues. Germline CDR1 and CDR2: LGHNA and YSLEER. V lost 0 bases and J lost 3, with 11 bases in between. DNA of the CDR3: TGCGCCAGCAGCCAAGATAGTGGGGGGCACACCGGGGAGCTGTTTTTT. It translates to CASSQDSGGHTGELFF.

The chain uses TRBV9 and TRBJ2-2, with D perhaps matching TRBD1 or TRBD2 (5 bases each). Per germline, CDR1 SGDLS and CDR2 YYNGEE. The V end lost 2 bases, the J end lost 0 bases, and 14 bases lay between the germline ends. The CDR3 runs 17 residues. The CDR3 loop is CASSVPSGTPNTGELFF. The CDR3 DNA sequence: TGTGCCAGCAGCGTGCCGTCCGGGACGCCGAACACCGGGGAGCTGTTTTTT.

The CDR3 loop is CASSPAGGGTEAFF. The DNA of the CDR3 is TGTGCCAGCAGCCCCGCGGGGGGGGGCACTGAAGCTTTCTTT. This chain connects TRBV6-5 to TRBJ1-1, with D possibly being TRBD1 (5 bases). V lost 6 bases to trimming and J lost 4 bases, with 15 bases between them. The germline V gene has CDR1 MNHEY and CDR2 SVGAGI. This CDR3 contains 14 residues.

The genes are TRBV20-1 and TRBJ2-7; no firm D call. The CDR3 runs to 11 residues. V was clipped by 3 bases and J by 4 bases, with 7 bases between them. Germline CDR1 and CDR2: DFQATT and SNEGSKA (reference sequence). The CDR3 DNA sequence: TGCAGTGCTAGCCGGATGTACGAGCAGTACTTC. Its translation: CSASRMYEQYF.